This note documents a single TCR beta chain sequence. Its target antigen remains unknown. Base qualities are not provided; no much larger clone lies one nucleotide away. The junction shows trimming of 6 bases on V and 0 bases on J, and the gene matches do not reach 12 bases of it. For CDR1 and CDR2, the germline V gene lists WSHSY and SAAADI. CDR3 length: 17 amino acids, cysteine to phenylalanine. Only the CDR3 part of the read is kept: 51 bases, read in frame from the first base. The sample's treatment or condition, from its label and the paper: allogeneic hematopoietic cell transplantation with graft depleted of TCRalphabeta T cells and CD19 B cells. The children who served as transplant recipients had been given grafts of TCRalphabeta/CD19-depleted allogeneic hematopoietic cells. These data come from a study of T-cell reconstitution after alpha-beta-depleted transplantation in children (dated by TCRdb to about 2016). At the level of the whole study: The study quantitatively tracked T-cell immune reconstitution after TCRalphabeta/CD19-depleted allogeneic hematopoietic cell transplantation in children using TCR repertoire profiling.

The library relied on PCR. Sequencing took place on an Illumina HiSeq 2500. TCR libraries were prepared with molecular barcoding, using unique molecular identifiers to normalize TCRbeta repertoire quantification. Starting from the raw public reads, TCRdb applied fastp trimming at Q25, assembled clones with MiXCR and retained in-frame beta chains. Rows are combined by CDR3 protein, so each entry shows the most common genes and DNA. This sample lists roughly 200,000 distinct CDR3 sequences; roughly 10% were detected once. Clones ranked in the top ten supply 28% of the sample. Summary of the overall study and its limitations: The frequencies of hyperexpanded clones fell over the following months, and after one year, T-cell counts and TCRbeta diversity were mostly attributed to newly produced T cells. In some patients, high TCRbeta diversity at day 60 was attributed to recipient T cells and intrathymic progenitors that had survived conditioning. The apparently early alphabetaT-cell count recovery about two months after transplant was reportedly dependent on only several hundred rapidly expanded clones derived from non-depleted graft cells.

The sequences come from PBMCs, collected before TCRalphabeta/CD19-depleted stem cell transplant. This TCR derives from a child younger than two with acute myeloid leukemia, due to receive a stem cell transplant. The chain joins TRBV10-2 to TRBJ1-1, and 8 junction bases match TRBD1. The CDR3 corresponds to CASRRQGKSDMNTEAFF. The sequenced DNA: TGCGCCAGCAGAAGACAGGGGAAGTCAGACATGAACACTGAAGCTTTCTTT.